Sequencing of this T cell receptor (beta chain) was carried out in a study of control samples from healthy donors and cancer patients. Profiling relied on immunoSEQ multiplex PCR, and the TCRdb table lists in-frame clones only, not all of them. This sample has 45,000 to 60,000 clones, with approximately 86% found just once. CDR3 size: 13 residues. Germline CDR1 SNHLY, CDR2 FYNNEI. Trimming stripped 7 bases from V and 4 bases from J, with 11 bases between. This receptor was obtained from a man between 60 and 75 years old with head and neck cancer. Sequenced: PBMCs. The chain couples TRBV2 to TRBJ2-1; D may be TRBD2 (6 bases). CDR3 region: CASTWDSYNEQFF. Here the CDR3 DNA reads TGTGCCAGCACCTGGGACTCTTACAATGAGCAGTTCTTC.